This T cell receptor (beta chain) derives from a study of blood T cell repertoires in COVID-19. Overall study: COVID-19 samples collected from the United States, Italy and Spain covered acute and convalescent phases. PBMCs, B-cell-depleted T cells, or T cells were the source of the cDNA or gDNA that made up the material.

The table lists this clone with a few counts. Methods used by the authors: From reference gene primer amplification, estimates of nucleated cell counts were derived. Generated by immunoSEQ multiplex PCR, the TCRdb table keeps only in-frame clones and is missing some. The V and J calls and clone size were taken over from that table, and D and trimming were inferred from the DNA. The data show 68,000 or so clones, approximately 89% seen once. The clonotype was recovered from a woman in her seventies with acute or convalescent COVID-19. The sample comprised peripheral blood.

CDR3 coding DNA: TGTGCCAGCAGCTTGGGGCTTCCGGAAAAACTGTTTTTT. Protein: CASSLGLPEKLFF. The chain couples TRBV7-8 to TRBJ1-4; tentative D call: TRBD1 (5 bases). V gave up 3 bases and J gave up 8 bases, with 10 bases separating them. This CDR3 has 13 amino acids. Germline V gives CDR1 SGHVS, CDR2 FQNEAQ.